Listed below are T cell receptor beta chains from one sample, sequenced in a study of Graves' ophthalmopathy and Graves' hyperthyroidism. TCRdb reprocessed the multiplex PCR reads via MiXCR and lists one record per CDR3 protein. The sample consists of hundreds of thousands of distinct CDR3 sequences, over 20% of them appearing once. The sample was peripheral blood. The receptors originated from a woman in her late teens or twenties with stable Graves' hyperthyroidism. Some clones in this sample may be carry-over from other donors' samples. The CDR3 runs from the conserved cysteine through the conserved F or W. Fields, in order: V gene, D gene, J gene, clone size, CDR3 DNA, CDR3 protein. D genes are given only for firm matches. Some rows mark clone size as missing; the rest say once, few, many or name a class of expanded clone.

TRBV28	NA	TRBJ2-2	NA	TGTGCCAGCAGTCGAGCGGAGTTCAACACCGGGGAGCTGTTTTTT	CASSRAEFNTGELFF
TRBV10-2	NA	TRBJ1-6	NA	TGCGCCAGCAGTGAGTCGGGGAGAAATTCACCCCTCCACTTT	CASSESGRNSPLHF
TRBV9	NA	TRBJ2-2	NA	TGTGCCAGCAGCGTAGAGGGGGGGGCGAACACCGGGGAGCTGTTTTTT	CASSVEGGANTGELFF
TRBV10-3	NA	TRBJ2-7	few	TGTGCCATCAGTGAGTCGAGCAGGGTATCCGACGAGCAGTACTTC	CAISESSRVSDEQYF
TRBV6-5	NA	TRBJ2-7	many	TGTGCCAGCAGTTACCGGGCGGGTTCCTACGAGCAGTACTTC	CASSYRAGSYEQYF
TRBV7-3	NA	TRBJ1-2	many	TGTGCCAGCAGCTTATCAGGGTTTGGGGGCTACACCTTC	CASSLSGFGGYTF
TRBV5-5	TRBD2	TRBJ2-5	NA	TGTGCCAGCAGCGTTGAAAGACTAGCCGGAGAGACCCAGTACTTC	CASSVERLAGETQYF
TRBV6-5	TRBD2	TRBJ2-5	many	TGTGCCAGCAGTTACGGGCTAGCGGGCACTGAGACCCAGTACTTC	CASSYGLAGTETQYF
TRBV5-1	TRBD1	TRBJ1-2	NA	TGCGCCAGCAGCTTGGAGCGACAGGGGAGGGGAGGCCACACCTTC	CASSLERQGRGGHTF
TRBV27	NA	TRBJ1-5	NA	TGTGCCAGCAGCCCATATGGGAGGGCGGGCAATCAGCCCCAGCATTTT	CASSPYGRAGNQPQHF
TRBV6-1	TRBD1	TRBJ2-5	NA	TGTGCCAGCATTGCGAAAGGGACAGGGAGGTTAGAGACCCAGTACTTC	CASIAKGTGRLETQYF
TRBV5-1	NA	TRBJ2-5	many	TGCGCCAGCAGCTTGATCCAGGGACAAGAGACCCAGTACTTC	CASSLIQGQETQYF
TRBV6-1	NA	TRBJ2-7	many	TGTGCCAGCAAGATTGGCACCTACGAGCAGTACTTC	CASKIGTYEQYF
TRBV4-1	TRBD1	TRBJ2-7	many	TGCGCCAGCAGCCAAGAGTTCGGACAGGGGTCCTACGAGCAGTACTTC	CASSQEFGQGSYEQYF
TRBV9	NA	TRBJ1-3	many	TGTGCCAGCAGCGTAGACGGGAGCTCTGGAAACACCATATATTTT	CASSVDGSSGNTIYF
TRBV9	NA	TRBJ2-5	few	TGTGCCAGCAGCCAACATACGGCGGGGTACCAAGAGACCCAGTACTTC	CASSQHTAGYQETQYF
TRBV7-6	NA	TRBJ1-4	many	TGTGCCAGCAGCTCCGGACCAACTAATGAAAAACTGTTTTTT	CASSSGPTNEKLFF
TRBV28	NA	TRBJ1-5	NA	TGTGCCAGCTGCTCCGGACGGGATAGCAATCAGCCCCAGCATTTT	CASCSGRDSNQPQHF
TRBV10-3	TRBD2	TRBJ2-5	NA	TGTGCCATCAGCGCCCGGACTAGCGGGGGGGAGACCCAGTACTTC	CAISARTSGGETQYF
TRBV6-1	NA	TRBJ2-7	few	TGTGCCAGCAGCCCTACGGTTTTGGTCTACGAGCAGTACTTC	CASSPTVLVYEQYF
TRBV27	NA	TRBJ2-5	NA	TGTGCCAGCAGTTTCAGGGGGGGGGGGTACCAAGAGACCCAGTACTTC	CASSFRGGGYQETQYF
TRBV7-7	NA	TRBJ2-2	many	TGTGCCAGCAGCTTAGACAGGTCGAACACCGGGGAGCTGTTTTTT	CASSLDRSNTGELFF
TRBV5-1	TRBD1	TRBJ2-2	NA	TGCGCCAGCAGCCTCCGACAGGGCAGCCCTACGAACACCGGGGAGCTGTTTTTT	CASSLRQGSPTNTGELFF
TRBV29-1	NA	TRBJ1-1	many	TGCAGCGTTGAAGTGGGGGGAGCGGGGACTGAAGCTTTCTTT	CSVEVGGAGTEAFF
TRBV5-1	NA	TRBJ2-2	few	TGCGCCAGCAGCTTGGTGGCAGGGGATCCTACCGGGGAGCTGTTTTTT	CASSLVAGDPTGELFF
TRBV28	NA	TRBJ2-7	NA	TGTGCCAGCAGTTCCCCCTCGAACGAGCAGTACTTC	CASSSPSNEQYF
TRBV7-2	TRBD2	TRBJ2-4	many	TGTGCCAGCAGCTTTGGAGCGGGGGAGGGCAAAAACATTCAGTACTTC	CASSFGAGEGKNIQYF
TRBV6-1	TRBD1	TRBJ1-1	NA	TGTGCCAGCACCTTGGGACAGTTGAACACTGAAGCTTTCTTT	CASTLGQLNTEAFF
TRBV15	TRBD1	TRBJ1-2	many	TGTGCCACCAGCATCCACCGGGACAGAGACGGCTACACCTTC	CATSIHRDRDGYTF
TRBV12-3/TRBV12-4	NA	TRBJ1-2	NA	TGTGCCAGCAGTTCCTACCCCGGTACGGAGTGGGGCTACACCTTC	CASSSYPGTEWGYTF
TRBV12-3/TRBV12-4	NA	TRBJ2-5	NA	TGTGCCAGCACCGCTCTCGAGGAGACCCAGTACTTC	CASTALEETQYF
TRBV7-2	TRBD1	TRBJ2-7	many	TGTGCCAGCAGCTCGTCCGGGACAGGGACGTGGGAGCAGTACTTC	CASSSSGTGTWEQYF
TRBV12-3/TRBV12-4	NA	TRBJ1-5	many	TGTGCCAGCAGTTTAGCGGTACGGGAGGGTCAGCCCCAGCATTTT	CASSLAVREGQPQHF
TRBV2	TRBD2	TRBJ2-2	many	TGTGCCAGCGGGACTAGCGGTGCACACTTGGAGCTGTTTTTT	CASGTSGAHLELFF
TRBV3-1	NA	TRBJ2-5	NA	TGTGCCAGCAGCCGGCCAGGGTTCCAAGAGACCCAGTACTTC	CASSRPGFQETQYF
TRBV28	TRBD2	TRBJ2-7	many	TGTGCCAGCAGTTTATGGGGAGGGGCCGGTTCTGCGTACGAGCAGTACTTC	CASSLWGGAGSAYEQYF
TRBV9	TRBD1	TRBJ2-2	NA	TGTGCCAGCAGCGTAGGGACAGGGGGGATGGCCGGGGAGCTGTTTTTT	CASSVGTGGMAGELFF
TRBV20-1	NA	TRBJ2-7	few	TGCAGTGCGCGAAACTACCATGATAGCTTATACACCTCCTACGAGCAGTACTTC	CSARNYHDSLYTSYEQYF
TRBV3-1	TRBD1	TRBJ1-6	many	TGTGCCAGCAGCCCCCCCAGGACAGGCAGGAGGGATTCACCCCTCCACTTT	CASSPPRTGRRDSPLHF
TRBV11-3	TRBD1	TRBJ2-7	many	TGTGCCAGCAGCTTATTCCTTGGGACAGGGGCCTACGAGCAGTACTTC	CASSLFLGTGAYEQYF
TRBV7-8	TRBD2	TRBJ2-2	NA	TGTGCCAGCAGCGTAGGGACTAGCGGGAGCCCCGGGGAGCTGTTTTTT	CASSVGTSGSPGELFF
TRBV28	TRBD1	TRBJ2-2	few	TGTGCCAGCAGTTCCCCCGGGACAGACCTCACCGGGGAGCTGTTTTTT	CASSSPGTDLTGELFF
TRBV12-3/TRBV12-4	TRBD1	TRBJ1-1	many	TGTGCCACCCGACTGGGACAGGGGACTGAAGCTCTCTTT	CATRLGQGTEALF